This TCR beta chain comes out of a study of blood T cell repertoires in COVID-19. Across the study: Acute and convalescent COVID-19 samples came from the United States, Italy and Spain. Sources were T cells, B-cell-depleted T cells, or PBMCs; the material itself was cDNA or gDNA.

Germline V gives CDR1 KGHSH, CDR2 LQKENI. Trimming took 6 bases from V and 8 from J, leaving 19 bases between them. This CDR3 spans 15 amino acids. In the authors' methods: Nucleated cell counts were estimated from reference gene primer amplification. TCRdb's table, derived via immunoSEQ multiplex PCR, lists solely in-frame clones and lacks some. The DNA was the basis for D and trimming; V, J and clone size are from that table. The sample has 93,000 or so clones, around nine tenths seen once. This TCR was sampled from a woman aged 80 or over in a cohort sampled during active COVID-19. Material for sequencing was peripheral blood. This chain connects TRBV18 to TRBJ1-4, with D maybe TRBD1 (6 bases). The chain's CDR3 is CASSYAQGAGEKLFF. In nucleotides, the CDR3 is TGTGCCAGCTCGTATGCACAGGGCGCCGGCGAAAAACTGTTTTTT.